This paragraph covers one T cell receptor beta chain sequence. Its antigen is currently unknown. This sample was taken from a study of T cell responses to AZD1222 COVID-19 vaccine. The V and J ends lost 7 bases and 4 bases respectively, with 17 bases between them. The germline V gene has CDR1 SNHLY and CDR2 FYNNEI. The CDR3 loop spans 15 amino acids. Both about-4-week and about-12-week second-dose recipients were combined. Study findings and constraints: Reports say nearly half of spike-specific TCRs go after unmutated variant regions. With dominance at 160-218 and 743-854, vaccine-associated CD4 TCRs spanned spike. Clonal diversity was possibly underestimated, and white British individuals and females predominated among donors.

Assay: immunoSEQ multiplex PCR; the TCRdb copy retains only in-frame clones and omits some. The sample has more than 150,000 clones, around 90% seen once. This material consisted of peripheral blood, taken 28 days after the second AZD1222 dose. The TCR originated in an adult who received the AZD1222 COVID-19 vaccine. This sequence joins TRBV2 and TRBJ2-1; tentatively, D is TRBD2 (7 bases). In DNA, the CDR3 is TGTGCCAGCAATGGGGGGGCTAGCGGTTACAATGAGCAGTTCTTC. Its translation: CASNGGASGYNEQFF.